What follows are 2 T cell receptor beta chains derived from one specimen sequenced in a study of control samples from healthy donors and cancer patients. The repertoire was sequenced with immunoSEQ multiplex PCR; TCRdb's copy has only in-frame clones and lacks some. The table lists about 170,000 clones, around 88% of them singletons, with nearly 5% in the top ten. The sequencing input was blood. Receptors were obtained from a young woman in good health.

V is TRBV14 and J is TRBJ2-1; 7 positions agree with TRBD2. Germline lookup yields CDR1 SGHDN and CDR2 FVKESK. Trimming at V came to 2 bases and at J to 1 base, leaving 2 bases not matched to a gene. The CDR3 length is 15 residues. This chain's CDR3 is CASSQLGLSYNEQFF. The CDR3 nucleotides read TGTGCCAGCAGCCAACTGGGACTATCCTACAATGAGCAGTTCTTC.

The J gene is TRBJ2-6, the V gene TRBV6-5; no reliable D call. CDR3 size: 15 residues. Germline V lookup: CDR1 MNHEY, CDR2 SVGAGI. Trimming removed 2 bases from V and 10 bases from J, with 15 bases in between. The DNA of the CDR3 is TGTGCCAGCAGTTACGGTTCGGTGTCATCAAACGTCCTGACTTTC. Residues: CASSYGSVSSNVLTF.